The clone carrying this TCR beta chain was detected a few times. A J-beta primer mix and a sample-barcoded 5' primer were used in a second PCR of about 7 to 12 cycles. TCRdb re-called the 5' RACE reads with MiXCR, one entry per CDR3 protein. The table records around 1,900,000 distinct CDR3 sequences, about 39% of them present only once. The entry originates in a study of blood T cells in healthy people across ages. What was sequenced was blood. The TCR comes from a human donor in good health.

The CDR3 sequence: CASSIGSDYEQYF. The DNA for the CDR3 is TGCGCCAGCAGCATTGGGTCGGACTACGAGCAGTACTTC. The gene calls are TRBV5-1 and TRBJ2-7; D remains ambiguous. Germline V gene lookup returns CDR1 SGHRS and CDR2 YFSETQ. This CDR3 is built from 13 residues. Trimming pared 4 bases from V and 3 bases from J, leaving 11 bases between.